This T cell receptor beta chain emerged from a study of T-cell memory formation after mild COVID-19. The V and J ends lost 6 bases and 1 base respectively, with 11 bases between them. CDR1 is SGHDT and CDR2 is YYEEEE in the germline V gene. This CDR3 has 14 amino acids. In TCRdb, the 5' RACE reads were re-called with MiXCR into one record per CDR3 protein. The sample consists of about 430,000 distinct CDR3 sequences, about 20% of them appearing once. The source material was PBMCs or a T cell subset sorted from them (not recorded which). The V gene is TRBV5-6, the J gene TRBJ1-5; maybe TRBD1 (5 bases). The sequence was obtained from a man aged 18 to 35 who had mild COVID-19 (a few samples of this study predate the infection). Cell type and time point are not known. The CDR3 nucleotides read TGTGCCAGCACCTCGGGACGGAGCAATCAGCCCCAGCATTTT. This encodes CASTSGRSNQPQHF.